A selection of T cell receptor beta chains follows, all from one sample in a study of blood T cells in healthy people across ages. A single record per CDR3 protein comes from TCRdb applying MiXCR to the 5' RACE reads. The sample carries 700,000 to 900,000 distinct CDR3 sequences, 40% to 65% recorded once. Specimen: blood. The receptor set was obtained from a man aged 80 or over in good health. CDR3s include the opening cysteine and the closing phenylalanine or tryptophan. Each record gives: CDR3 DNA, CDR3 protein, V gene, J gene, clone size, D gene, CDR3 length. The D gene is left open where the match is weak. The listing skips clone size in some rows; elsewhere it reads once, few, many or a size class.

TGCGCCAGCAGCGGCGGGACAGGGAAACTCTACAATGAGCAGTACTTC	CASSGGTGKLYNEQYF	TRBV5-1	TRBJ2-5	few	TRBD1	16
TGTGCCAGCAGCCGTATTGGGAGCGGGAGGATCAACGAGCAGTACTTC	CASSRIGSGRINEQYF	TRBV28	TRBJ2-7	NA	TRBD2	16
TGTGCCAGCGGGGCGGGATTAACCTACAATGAGCAGTTCTTC	CASGAGLTYNEQFF	TRBV25-1	TRBJ2-1	few	NA	14
TGCGCCAGCAGCCCTGGCGGGTTAGGATTGAAGGCGCAGTACTTC	CASSPGGLGLKAQYF	TRBV5-1	TRBJ2-7	NA	NA	15
TGCGCCAGCAGCTTGGCACAGGACAGGAATGAGCAGTTCTTC	CASSLAQDRNEQFF	TRBV5-1	TRBJ2-1	NA	TRBD1	14
TGCGCCAGCAGCTTGGTTGGCCCGCTCACTGCTGAAGCTTTCTTT	CASSLVGPLTAEAFF	TRBV5-1	TRBJ1-1	NA	NA	15
TGCAGCGTTCTGACAGCCTACGGGCAGTACTTC	CSVLTAYGQYF	TRBV29-1	TRBJ2-5	NA	NA	11
TGTGCCACCAGCAGAGATCTTCCCGGGGCCAACGTCCTGACTTTC	CATSRDLPGANVLTF	TRBV15	TRBJ2-6	few	NA	15
TGTGCCCCGGCCTTCACGGGTCAGCCCCAGCATTTT	CAPAFTGQPQHF	TRBV10-3	TRBJ1-5	few	NA	12
TGCAGTGCTAGGCGGACAGCGGACAGATACGCGTATTTT	CSARRTADRYAYF	TRBV20-1	TRBJ2-3	few	NA	13
TGTGCCAGCTCACAACCAGCGGGAGCCTTCAATGAGCAGTTCTTC	CASSQPAGAFNEQFF	TRBV18	TRBJ2-1	NA	TRBD2	15
TGTGCTAGTGGTCCCATCCTTACGGGAGACTACTACGAGCAGTACTTC	CASGPILTGDYYEQYF	TRBV12-5	TRBJ2-7	NA	NA	16
TGCAGCGTCCGGGACGGGGCCGTCGGGGATACGCAGTATTTT	CSVRDGAVGDTQYF	TRBV29-1	TRBJ2-3	NA	NA	14
TGCGCCAGCAGCGTGGCAGGGAACGGTCAGCCCCAGCATTTT	CASSVAGNGQPQHF	TRBV5-1	TRBJ1-5	NA	NA	14
TGTGCCAGCAGCTTAAGCGGGAAGGTCGAAGATGAGCAGTTCTTC	CASSLSGKVEDEQFF	TRBV7-2	TRBJ2-1	NA	TRBD2	15
TGTGCCAGCAGCCAAAAGACAGGGGTCGAGCAGTACTTC	CASSQKTGVEQYF	TRBV3-1	TRBJ2-7	NA	TRBD1	13